One and the same sample provided the 13 T cell receptor beta chains below, sequenced in a study of Graves' ophthalmopathy and Graves' hyperthyroidism. Beta-chain TCR CDR3 regions were amplified from RNA transcripts. First-round RT-PCR employed HTBI primers, with a second-round multiplex PCR after it. TCRdb reprocessed the multiplex PCR reads with MiXCR, giving one entry per CDR3 protein. The table shows hundreds of thousands of distinct CDR3 sequences, with around 20% occurring only once. Sequencing input: peripheral blood. The origin of the receptors is a young woman with stable Graves' hyperthyroidism.

This clonotype was counted ten times or more. J is TRBJ2-7 and V is TRBV12-3 or TRBV12-4; 7 bases fit TRBD2. The CDR3 covers 14 residues. V was pared by 3 bases and J by 3 bases, with 5 bases of the junction left unmatched. The CDR3 here is CASSFGGGVYEQYF. CDR3 DNA sequence: TGTGCCAGCAGTTTCGGGGGAGGGGTCTACGAGCAGTACTTC.

With regard to this clonotype: Germline and junction disagree at one end, which may indicate a read error. This rearrangement joins TRBV7-2 to TRBJ2-7; D perhaps matches TRBD1 (6 bases). This CDR3 has 14 residues. Germline CDR1 and CDR2: SGHTA and FQGNSA. The DNA for the CDR3 is TGTGCCAGCAGCCTAACACAGGGAATCTACGGGCAGTACTTC. Amino acids: CASSLTQGIYGQYF.

The V and J genes are TRBV15 and TRBJ2-7; D may correspond to TRBD1 or TRBD2 (6 bases each). V was clipped by 0 bases and J by 1 base, with 10 bases between them. The CDR3 consists of 15 residues. The germline V gene has CDR1 LNHNV and CDR2 YYDKDF (reference sequence). The DNA of the CDR3 is TGTGCCACCAGCAGAGATGGGGGGCGATCCTACGAGCAGTACTTC. It translates to CATSRDGGRSYEQYF.

This clonotype was counted a single time. The V gene is TRBV12-3 or TRBV12-4, the J gene TRBJ2-5, with a tentative D call TRBD1 (5 bases). V gave up 5 bases and J gave up 3 bases, with 10 bases separating them. CDR3 length equals 13 residues. This CDR3 reads CASSPSTEETQYF. CDR3 bases: TGTGCCAGCAGTCCATCGACAGAAGAGACCCAGTACTTC.

This clonotype has a count of ten or more. The J gene is TRBJ2-2, the V gene TRBV15, with TRBD1 identical over 8 bases. The CDR3 contains 17 residues. CDR1 and CDR2 from the germline V gene are LNHNV and YYDKDF (reference sequence). V trimming: 0 bases; J trimming: 4 bases; junction bases outside the gene matches: 7. The CDR3 spells CATSRDLATGVTGELFF. The CDR3 DNA follows: TGTGCCACCAGCAGAGATTTGGCGACAGGGGTCACCGGGGAGCTGTTTTTT.

In its sample, this clonotype was seen many times. This sequence joins TRBV15 and TRBJ1-2; the match to TRBD1 covers 12 bases. The germline CDR1 and CDR2 sequences are LNHNV and YYDKDF (reference sequence). This CDR3 is built from 16 residues. The ends lost 4 bases at V and 4 bases at J; junction bases unmatched: 7. The CDR3 nucleotides are TGTGCCACCAGCACAGCTCGGGACAGGGGGCTCTATGGCTACACCTTC. Its protein is CATSTARDRGLYGYTF.

This clonotype was picked up many times. V usage is TRBV7-8 and J usage is TRBJ2-7; 7 nucleotides align to TRBD2. With V trimmed by 3 bases and J by 1 base, 9 bases remained unmatched. Germline V gene lookup returns CDR1 SGHVS and CDR2 FQNEAQ. The CDR3 contains 16 residues. CDR3 in amino acids: CASSLAPVAGSYEQYF. The CDR3 DNA reads as TGTGCCAGCAGCTTGGCCCCTGTAGCGGGTTCCTACGAGCAGTACTTC.

This clonotype was detected ten times or more. The chain carries TRBV19 and TRBJ1-1; D not resolved. Germline V gives CDR1 LNHDA, CDR2 SQIVND (reference sequence). The CDR3 loop spans 15 amino acids. Trimming shortened V by 3 bases and J by 1 base, and 12 bases separated the two germline ends. The CDR3 region is CASSILPPPNTEAFF. The CDR3 coding sequence is TGTGCCAGTAGTATCTTACCCCCCCCGAACACTGAAGCTTTCTTT.

The table lists this clonotype with many counts. The gene calls are TRBV28 and TRBJ1-2; TRBD1 matches at 8 bases. The CDR3 is made up of 13 amino acids. From germline, CDR1 is MDHEN and CDR2 SYDVKM. Trimming at V came to 6 bases and at J to 5 bases, leaving 5 bases not matched to a gene. CDR3 amino acids: CASSSRTGYGYTF. The CDR3 bases are TGTGCCAGCAGCTCCAGGACAGGGTATGGCTACACCTTC.

The chain carries TRBV2 and TRBJ1-2, with a weak D call TRBD1 (5 bases). The V end was cut by 6 bases, the J end by 8 bases, with 19 bases between. Germline CDR1 is SNHLY and CDR2 is FYNNEI. CDR3 length equals 14 residues. The CDR3 spells CASSPTDSLGGYTF. CDR3 DNA sequence: TGTGCCAGCAGCCCCACAGACAGCCTCGGCGGCTACACCTTC.

This clonotype was detected ten times or more. The DNA of the CDR3 is TGTGCCAGTAGTATTCTGTCAGTGGGGGGCAATCAGCCCCAGCATTTT. It is translated as CASSILSVGGNQPQHF. The chain uses TRBV19 and TRBJ1-5; the D gene is possibly TRBD1 (5 bases). This CDR3 spans 16 amino acids. V was cut by 3 bases and J by 2 bases, with 14 bases left in between. Germline V gene data show CDR1 as LNHDA and CDR2 as SQIVND (reference sequence).

In this sample, this clonotype turned up many times. The V and J genes are TRBV6-1 and TRBJ2-7; D not resolved. Germline assignment: CDR1 MNHNS and CDR2 SASEGT. V shed 2 bases and J shed 0 bases, with 8 bases lying between them. This CDR3 has 14 amino acids. The CDR3 sequence is CASSETIGSYEQYF. Here the CDR3 DNA reads TGTGCCAGCAGTGAAACGATCGGCTCCTACGAGCAGTACTTC.

The rearrangement uses TRBV29-1 and TRBJ1-1; 8 positions match TRBD1. V shed 7 bases, J shed 4 bases, and the junction held 8 bases outside the gene matches. CDR1 and CDR2 (germline): SQVTM, ANQGSEA. The CDR3 is made up of 13 amino acids. The CDR3, as DNA: TGCAGCGCAAACAGGGGACAGGCCACTGAAGCTTTCTTT. Translation: CSANRGQATEAFF.